The 10 T cell receptor beta chains reported below all come from one sample, sequenced in a study of cytotoxic CD8 clonotypes in ibrutinib-treated CLL. Libraries were prepared by immunoSEQ multiplex PCR; TCRdb keeps only in-frame clonotypes and omits some of them. The sample has around 50,000 clones; roughly 63% are singletons. The sample was PBMCs, taken after 24 months of ibrutinib treatment. These receptors originate from a human donor with chronic lymphocytic leukemia.

This rearrangement joins TRBV15 to TRBJ2-6; D is unclear. CDR1 is LNHNV, CDR2 YYDKDF, per germline (reference sequence). The CDR3 is 18 residues long. Between the trimmed V and J ends, which lost 0 bases and 0 bases, there was a span of 12 bases. Here the CDR3 reads CATSRDDGPNSGANVLTF. The CDR3, as DNA: TGTGCCACCAGCAGAGATGACGGCCCGAACTCTGGGGCCAACGTCCTGACTTTC.

This clone was counted a few times. V and J are TRBV18 and TRBJ1-1; D call uncertain. Germline assignment: CDR1 KGHSH and CDR2 LQKENI. CDR3 length: 12 amino acids. V shed 1 base and J shed 6 bases, with 6 bases lying between them. The CDR3 nucleotides are TGTGCCAGCTCACCACTGGCCGCTGAAGCTTTCTTT. Translated, it gives CASSPLAAEAFF.

J is TRBJ1-2 and V is TRBV4-2; D is unresolved. Per germline, CDR1 LGHNA and CDR2 YNFKEQ. Trimming removed 0 bases from V and 3 bases from J, with 14 bases in between. CDR3 size: 16 residues. The CDR3 DNA sequence: TGTGCCAGCAGCCAAGATCATAGGATGGGTCACTATGGCTACACCTTC. It is translated as CASSQDHRMGHYGYTF.

This chain connects TRBV2 to TRBJ1-1; D is uncertain. Trimming cost V 3 bases and J 6 bases, with 8 bases left between them. The CDR3 totals 12 residues. Germline V CDR1 and CDR2: SNHLY, FYNNEI. This CDR3 is CASSEVWPEAFF. In DNA, the CDR3 is TGTGCCAGCAGTGAGGTTTGGCCTGAAGCTTTCTTT.

Ten or more counts support this clone. The chain is built from TRBV7-6 and TRBJ2-2; 7 bases match TRBD1. The CDR3 contains 13 residues. Trimming removed 5 bases from V and 6 bases from J; junction bases left unmatched: 3. Germline V gives CDR1 SGHVS, CDR2 FNYEAQ. CDR3 bases: TGTGCCAGCAGCACCGGGACAGCCGGGGAGCTGTTTTTT. This codes for CASSTGTAGELFF.

This clone is classed as medium-sized. The CDR3 protein is CASISRRIAFF. As DNA, the CDR3 is TGTGCCAGCATCTCTCGGAGGATAGCTTTCTTT. The V call is TRBV6-5, the J call TRBJ1-1; no firm D call. The germline gives CDR1 MNHEY, CDR2 SVGAGI. The CDR3 extends over 11 amino acids. V lost 7 bases and J 10 bases, leaving 13 bases between the germline ends.

This rearrangement joins TRBV7-9 to TRBJ1-2; D is perhaps TRBD1 (5 bases). CDR1 and CDR2 (germline): SEHNR, FQNEAQ (reference sequence). Trimming pared 5 bases from V and 2 bases from J, leaving 15 bases between. The CDR3 runs to 15 residues. CDR3 loop: CASSLTGSSNYGYTF. Here the CDR3 DNA reads TGTGCCAGCAGCCTCACAGGTAGTTCGAACTATGGCTACACCTTC.

This clone was observed a few times. The genes are TRBV6-1 and TRBJ2-7; 9 bases are shared with TRBD1. Germline V lookup: CDR1 MNHNS, CDR2 SASEGT. This CDR3 region has 15 residues. V lost 8 bases and J lost 3; bases outside the gene matches: 11. The CDR3 is CASGEAGQGRYEQYF. In DNA, the CDR3 is TGTGCCAGCGGAGAGGCGGGACAGGGTCGCTACGAGCAGTACTTC.

This clone has more than one count but fewer than ten. At the DNA level, this CDR3 is encoded by other sequences in the same sample as well. This rearrangement joins TRBV7-8 to TRBJ2-1, with D hard to call. Trimming shortened V by 5 bases and J by 10 bases, and 9 bases separated the two germline ends. This CDR3 has 11 amino acids. CDR1 is SGHVS, CDR2 FQNEAQ, per germline. DNA of the CDR3: TGTGCCAGCAGCCCCCTCAGGGAGCAGTTCTTC. Translated: CASSPLREQFF.

The chain carries TRBV12-2 and TRBJ1-6. TRBV12-2 is a pseudogene segment. The CDR3 covers 17 residues. The CDR3 protein is CASRFRADRLCGSPLHF. The CDR3 DNA sequence: TGTGCAAGTCGCTTTAGGGCGGATCGCCTTTGTGGTTCACCCCTCCACTTT.